The rows below give T cell receptor beta chains drawn from one sample of a study of T cells in Graves' hyperthyroidism and ophthalmopathy. A single record per CDR3 protein comes from TCRdb applying MiXCR to the multiplex PCR reads. The data contain hundreds of thousands of distinct CDR3 sequences, 38% of them seen just once; the ten biggest clones take up more than 7%. The specimen sequenced was blood. Receptor source: a man between 18 and 35 years old with Graves' hyperthyroidism. The CDR3 runs from the conserved cysteine through the conserved F or W. Fields, in order: J gene, D gene, clone size, V gene, CDR3 protein, CDR3 DNA. The D gene is left open where the match is weak. Only part of the rows carry a size: once, few, many, or a class if the clone is expanded.

j_gene: TRBJ2-7
d_gene: TRBD2
abundance: .
v_gene: TRBV29-1
CDR3aa: CSSWEGNEQYF
CDR3nt: TGCAGCTCTTGGGAGGGGAACGAGCAGTACTTC

j_gene: TRBJ1-1
d_gene: .
abundance: .
v_gene: TRBV19
CDR3aa: CASSIDRILGTEAFF
CDR3nt: TGTGCCAGTAGTATAGATCGCATCTTAGGCACTGAAGCTTTCTTT

j_gene: TRBJ1-4
d_gene: TRBD1
abundance: many
v_gene: TRBV2
CDR3aa: CASIVRDLGGAEKLFF
CDR3nt: TGTGCCAGCATCGTCCGGGATTTAGGGGGCGCGGAAAAACTGTTTTTT

j_gene: TRBJ2-7
d_gene: TRBD1
abundance: few
v_gene: TRBV7-8
CDR3aa: CASSAAVTGQGYEQYF
CDR3nt: TGTGCCAGCAGCGCCGCCGTCACGGGACAGGGCTACGAGCAGTACTTC

j_gene: TRBJ1-2
d_gene: .
abundance: many
v_gene: TRBV5-4
CDR3aa: CASSTERGGLGYTF
CDR3nt: TGTGCCAGCAGCACTGAGCGGGGGGGCCTGGGCTACACCTTC

j_gene: TRBJ1-5
d_gene: .
abundance: .
v_gene: TRBV2
CDR3aa: CASKPLGDGESSQHF
CDR3nt: TGTGCCAGCAAGCCCCTTGGGGACGGGGAGAGTTCCCAGCATTTT

j_gene: TRBJ1-2
d_gene: .
abundance: .
v_gene: TRBV2
CDR3aa: CASSLGHLGYGYTF
CDR3nt: TGTGCCAGCTCACTCGGACACCTTGGCTATGGCTACACCTTC

j_gene: TRBJ2-5
d_gene: TRBD2
abundance: few
v_gene: TRBV5-5
CDR3aa: CASRRTGTRQETQYF
CDR3nt: TGTGCCAGCAGACGAACCGGGACTAGGCAAGAGACCCAGTACTTC

j_gene: TRBJ2-5
d_gene: .
abundance: .
v_gene: TRBV12-3/TRBV12-4
CDR3aa: CASTEDRYQETQYF
CDR3nt: TGTGCCAGCACCGAAGACAGATATCAAGAGACCCAGTACTTC

j_gene: TRBJ2-5
d_gene: .
abundance: .
v_gene: TRBV7-2
CDR3aa: CASREPGPFQETQYF
CDR3nt: TGTGCCAGCAGAGAGCCGGGACCATTTCAAGAGACCCAGTACTTC

j_gene: TRBJ1-5
d_gene: TRBD1
abundance: .
v_gene: TRBV6-5
CDR3aa: CASSHLGQNQPQHF
CDR3nt: TGTGCCAGCAGTCACCTGGGACAGAATCAGCCCCAGCATTTT

j_gene: TRBJ2-7
d_gene: .
abundance: few
v_gene: TRBV9
CDR3aa: CASSLWGVPGSEQYF
CDR3nt: TGTGCCAGCAGCCTTTGGGGGGTCCCAGGCTCTGAGCAGTACTTC

j_gene: TRBJ1-3
d_gene: .
abundance: .
v_gene: TRBV3-1
CDR3aa: CASSQTRNTIYF
CDR3nt: TGTGCCAGCAGCCAAACTCGGAACACCATATATTTT

j_gene: TRBJ2-7
d_gene: TRBD2
abundance: .
v_gene: TRBV20-1
CDR3aa: CSASPAAGVKHEQYF
CDR3nt: TGCAGTGCTAGCCCCGCGGCGGGAGTGAAACACGAGCAGTACTTC

j_gene: TRBJ2-7
d_gene: .
abundance: few
v_gene: TRBV2
CDR3aa: CASKDGPYEQYF
CDR3nt: TGTGCCAGCAAGGACGGCCCCTACGAGCAGTACTTC

j_gene: TRBJ1-4
d_gene: TRBD1
abundance: many
v_gene: TRBV2
CDR3aa: CASTRTGTEKLFF
CDR3nt: TGTGCCAGCACAAGGACAGGGACTGAAAAACTGTTTTTT

j_gene: TRBJ2-5
d_gene: .
abundance: many
v_gene: TRBV29-1
CDR3aa: CSVRPLTGRQETQYF
CDR3nt: TGCAGCGTTCGACCGCTGACAGGTCGACAAGAGACCCAGTACTTC

j_gene: TRBJ1-1
d_gene: .
abundance: many
v_gene: TRBV29-1
CDR3aa: CSVGGAAEAFF
CDR3nt: TGCAGCGTTGGGGGGGCGGCTGAAGCTTTCTTT

j_gene: TRBJ1-3
d_gene: .
abundance: .
v_gene: TRBV5-1
CDR3aa: CASSLGGRAATIYF
CDR3nt: TGCGCCAGCAGCCTGGGGGGGCGAGCGGCCACCATATATTTT

j_gene: TRBJ1-6
d_gene: .
abundance: few
v_gene: TRBV7-9
CDR3aa: CASSLNIGSLHF
CDR3nt: TGTGCCAGCAGCTTAAACATTGGGTCCCTCCACTTT

j_gene: TRBJ2-2
d_gene: .
abundance: many
v_gene: TRBV7-9
CDR3aa: CASSDTEELFF
CDR3nt: TGTGCCAGCAGCGACACCGAGGAGCTGTTTTTT